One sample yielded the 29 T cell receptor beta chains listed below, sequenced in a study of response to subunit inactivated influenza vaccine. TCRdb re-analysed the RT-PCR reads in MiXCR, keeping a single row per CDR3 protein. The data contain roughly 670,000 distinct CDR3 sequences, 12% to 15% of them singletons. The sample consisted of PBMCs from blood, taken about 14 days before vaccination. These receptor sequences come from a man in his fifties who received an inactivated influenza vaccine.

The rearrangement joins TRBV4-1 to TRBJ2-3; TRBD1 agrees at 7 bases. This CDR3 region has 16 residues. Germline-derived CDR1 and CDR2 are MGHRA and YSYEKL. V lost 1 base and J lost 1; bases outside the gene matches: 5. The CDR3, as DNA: TGCGCCAGCAGCCAAGCTCCGCAGGGGGGCACAGATACGCAGTATTTT. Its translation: CASSQAPQGGTDTQYF.

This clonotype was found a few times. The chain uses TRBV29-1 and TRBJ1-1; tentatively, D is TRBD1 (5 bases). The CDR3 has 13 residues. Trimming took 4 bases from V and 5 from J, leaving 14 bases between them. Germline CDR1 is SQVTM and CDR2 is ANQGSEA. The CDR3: CSVVRDERTEAFF. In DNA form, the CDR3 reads TGCAGCGTTGTCAGGGATGAAAGGACTGAAGCTTTCTTT.

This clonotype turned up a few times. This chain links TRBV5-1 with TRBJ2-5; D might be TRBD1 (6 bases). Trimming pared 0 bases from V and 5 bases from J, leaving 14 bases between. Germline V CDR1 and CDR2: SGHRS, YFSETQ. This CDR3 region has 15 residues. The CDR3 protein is CASSLVASRGETQYF. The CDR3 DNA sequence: TGCGCCAGCAGCTTGGTAGCCTCAAGGGGGGAGACCCAGTACTTC.

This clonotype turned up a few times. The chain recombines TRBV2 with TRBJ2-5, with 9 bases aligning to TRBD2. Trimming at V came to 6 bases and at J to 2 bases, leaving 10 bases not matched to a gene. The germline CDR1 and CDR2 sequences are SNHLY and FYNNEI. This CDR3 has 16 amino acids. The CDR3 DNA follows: TGTGCCAGCAGGGGACTAGCTACTATACAGCAAGAGACCCAGTACTTC. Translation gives CASRGLATIQQETQYF.

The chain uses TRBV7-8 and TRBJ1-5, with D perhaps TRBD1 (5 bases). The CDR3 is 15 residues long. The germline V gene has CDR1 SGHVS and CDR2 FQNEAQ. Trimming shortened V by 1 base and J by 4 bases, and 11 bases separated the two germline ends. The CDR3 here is CASSLEGILNQPQHF. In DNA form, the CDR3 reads TGTGCCAGCAGCTTAGAGGGGATTCTGAATCAGCCCCAGCATTTT.

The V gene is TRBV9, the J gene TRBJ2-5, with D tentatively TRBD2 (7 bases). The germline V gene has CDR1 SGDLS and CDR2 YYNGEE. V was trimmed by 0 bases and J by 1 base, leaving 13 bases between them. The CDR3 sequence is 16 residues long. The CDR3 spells CASSVGVGGLQETQYF. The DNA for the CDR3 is TGTGCCAGCAGCGTAGGGGTCGGGGGGCTCCAAGAGACCCAGTACTTC.

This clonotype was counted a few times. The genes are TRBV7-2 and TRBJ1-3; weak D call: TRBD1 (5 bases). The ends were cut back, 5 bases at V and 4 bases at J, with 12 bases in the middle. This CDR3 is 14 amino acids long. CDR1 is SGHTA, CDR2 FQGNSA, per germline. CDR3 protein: CASSPRGLGNTIYF. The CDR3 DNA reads TGTGCCAGCAGCCCTCGGGGACTGGGAAACACCATATATTTT.

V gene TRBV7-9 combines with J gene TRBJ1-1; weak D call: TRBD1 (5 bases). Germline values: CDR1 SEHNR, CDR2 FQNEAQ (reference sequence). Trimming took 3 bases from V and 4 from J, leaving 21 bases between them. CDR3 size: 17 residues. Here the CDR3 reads CASSLTPWGSFPTEAFF. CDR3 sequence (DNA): TGTGCCAGCAGCTTGACCCCATGGGGGTCATTCCCCACTGAAGCTTTCTTT.

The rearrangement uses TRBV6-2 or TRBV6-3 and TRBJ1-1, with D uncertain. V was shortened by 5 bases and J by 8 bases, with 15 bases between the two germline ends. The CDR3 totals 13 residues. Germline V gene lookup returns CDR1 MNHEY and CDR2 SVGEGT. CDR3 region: CASSLSFSPEAFF. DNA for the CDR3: TGTGCCAGCAGTCTGAGCTTCTCCCCCGAAGCTTTCTTT.

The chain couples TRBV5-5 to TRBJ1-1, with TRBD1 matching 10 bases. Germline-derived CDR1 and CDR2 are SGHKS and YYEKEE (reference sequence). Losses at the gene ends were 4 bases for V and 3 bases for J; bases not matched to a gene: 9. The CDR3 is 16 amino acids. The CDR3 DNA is TGTGCCAGCAGCAAAGGACAGGGGGTGATAGACACTGAAGCTTTCTTT. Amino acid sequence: CASSKGQGVIDTEAFF. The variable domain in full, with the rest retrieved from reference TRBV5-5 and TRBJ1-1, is DAGVTQSPTHLIKTRGQQVTLRCSPISGHKSVSWYQQVLGQGPQFIFQYYEKEERGRGNFPDRFSARQFPNYSSELNVNALLLGDSALYLCASSKGQGVIDTEAFFGQGTRLTVV.

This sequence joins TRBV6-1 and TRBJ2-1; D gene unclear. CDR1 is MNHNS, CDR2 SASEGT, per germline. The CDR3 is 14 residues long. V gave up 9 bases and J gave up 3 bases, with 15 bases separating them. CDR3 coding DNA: TGTGCCAGTTCCTTGGACGAGGACTACAATGAGCAGTTCTTC. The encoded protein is CASSLDEDYNEQFF.

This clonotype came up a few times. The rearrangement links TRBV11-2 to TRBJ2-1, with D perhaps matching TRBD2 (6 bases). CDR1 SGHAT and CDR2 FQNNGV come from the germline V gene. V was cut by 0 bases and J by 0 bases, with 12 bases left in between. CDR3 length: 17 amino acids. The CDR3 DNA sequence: TGTGCCAGCAGCTTAGATCGGGTCGGGAGCTCCTACAATGAGCAGTTCTTC. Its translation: CASSLDRVGSSYNEQFF.

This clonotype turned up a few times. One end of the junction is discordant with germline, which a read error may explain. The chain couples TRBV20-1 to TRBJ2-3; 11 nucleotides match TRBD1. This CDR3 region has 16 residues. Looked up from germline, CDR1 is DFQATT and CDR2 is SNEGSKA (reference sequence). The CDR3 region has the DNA TGCAGTGCTAGAGCTCGGGACAGGGGGAGGACAGATACGCAGTGTTTT. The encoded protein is CSARARDRGRTDTQCF.

The CDR3 is CAISSVRAYEQYF. Here the CDR3 DNA reads TGTGCCATCAGCTCCGTCAGGGCGTACGAGCAGTACTTC. The J gene is TRBJ2-7, the V gene TRBV10-3; possible D gene TRBD1, 5 bases. The CDR3 is 13 amino acids. Germline assignment: CDR1 ENHRY and CDR2 SYGVKD. V lost 6 bases to trimming and J lost 4 bases, with 13 bases between them.

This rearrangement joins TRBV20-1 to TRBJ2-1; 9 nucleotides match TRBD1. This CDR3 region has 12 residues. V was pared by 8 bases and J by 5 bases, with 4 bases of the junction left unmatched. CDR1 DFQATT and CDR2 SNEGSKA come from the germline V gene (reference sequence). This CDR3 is CSPGQGNNEQFF. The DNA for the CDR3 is TGCAGTCCGGGACAGGGTAACAATGAGCAGTTCTTC.

CDR3 residues: CASSAQGGPYNEQFF. The CDR3 coding sequence is TGTGCCAGCAGCGCACAGGGAGGCCCCTACAATGAGCAGTTCTTC. The chain uses TRBV9 and TRBJ2-1; D tentatively fits TRBD1 or TRBD2 (6 bases each). With 3 bases removed from V and 2 bases from J, the gap between germline ends came to 12 bases. Germline-derived CDR1 and CDR2 are SGDLS and YYNGEE. The CDR3 length is 15 residues. The whole variable domain, remainder taken from reference TRBV9 and TRBJ2-1, is DSGVTQTPKHLITATGQRVTLRCSPRSGDLSVYWYQQSLDQGLQFLIQYYNGEERAKGNILERFSAQQFPDLHSELNLSSLELGDSALYFCASSAQGGPYNEQFFGPGTRLTVL.

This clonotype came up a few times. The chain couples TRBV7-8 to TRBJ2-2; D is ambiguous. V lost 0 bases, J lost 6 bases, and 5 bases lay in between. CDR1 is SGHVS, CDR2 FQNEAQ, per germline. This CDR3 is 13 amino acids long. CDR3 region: CASSLALAGELFF. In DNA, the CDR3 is TGTGCCAGCAGCTTAGCTTTGGCCGGGGAGCTGTTTTTT.

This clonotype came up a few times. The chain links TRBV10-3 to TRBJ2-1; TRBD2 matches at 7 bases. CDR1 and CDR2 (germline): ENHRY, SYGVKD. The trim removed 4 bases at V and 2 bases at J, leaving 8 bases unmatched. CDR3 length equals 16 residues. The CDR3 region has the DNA TGTGCCATCAGTGTAATTGGAGGGAGGGCCTACAATGAGCAGTTCTTC. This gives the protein CAISVIGGRAYNEQFF.

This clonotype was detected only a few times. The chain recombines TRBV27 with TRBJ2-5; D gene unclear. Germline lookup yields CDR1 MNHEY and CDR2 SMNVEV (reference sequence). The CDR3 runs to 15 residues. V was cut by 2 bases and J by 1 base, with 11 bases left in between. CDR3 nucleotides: TGTGCCAGCAGTTTAGGCCATAACCGCCAAGAGACCCAGTACTTC. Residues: CASSLGHNRQETQYF.

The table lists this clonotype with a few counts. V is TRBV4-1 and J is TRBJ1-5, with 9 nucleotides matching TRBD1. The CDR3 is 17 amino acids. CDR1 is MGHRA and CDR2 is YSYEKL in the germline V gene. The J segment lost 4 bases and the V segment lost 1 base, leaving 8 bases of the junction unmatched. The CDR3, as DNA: TGCGCCAGCAGCCAAGCACACAGGGGGCAGCGGAATCAGCCCCAGCATTTT. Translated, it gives CASSQAHRGQRNQPQHF.

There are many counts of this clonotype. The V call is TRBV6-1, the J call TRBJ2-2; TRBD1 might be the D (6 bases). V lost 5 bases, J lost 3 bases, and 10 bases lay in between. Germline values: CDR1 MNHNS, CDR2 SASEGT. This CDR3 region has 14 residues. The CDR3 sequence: CASSPGADTGELFF. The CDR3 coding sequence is TGTGCCAGCAGTCCAGGGGCCGACACCGGGGAGCTGTTTTTT.

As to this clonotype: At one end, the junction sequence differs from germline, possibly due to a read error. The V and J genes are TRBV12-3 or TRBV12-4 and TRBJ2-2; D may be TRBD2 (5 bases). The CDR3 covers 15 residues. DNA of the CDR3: TGTGCCAGCAGCACAAGAGGGCGTAACACCGCGGAGCTGTTTTTT. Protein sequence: CASSTRGRNTAELFF.

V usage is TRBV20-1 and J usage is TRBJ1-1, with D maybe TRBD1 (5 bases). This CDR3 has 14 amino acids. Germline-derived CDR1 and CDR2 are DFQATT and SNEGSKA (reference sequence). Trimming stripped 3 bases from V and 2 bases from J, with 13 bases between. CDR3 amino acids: CSASKGSVNTEAFF. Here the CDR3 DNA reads TGCAGTGCTAGTAAGGGGTCGGTAAACACTGAAGCTTTCTTT.

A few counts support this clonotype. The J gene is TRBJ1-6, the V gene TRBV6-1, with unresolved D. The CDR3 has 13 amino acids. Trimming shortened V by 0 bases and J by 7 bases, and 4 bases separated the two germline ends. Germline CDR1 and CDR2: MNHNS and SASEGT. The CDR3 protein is CASSEARNSPLHF. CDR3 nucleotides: TGTGCCAGCAGTGAAGCGCGAAATTCACCCCTCCACTTT.

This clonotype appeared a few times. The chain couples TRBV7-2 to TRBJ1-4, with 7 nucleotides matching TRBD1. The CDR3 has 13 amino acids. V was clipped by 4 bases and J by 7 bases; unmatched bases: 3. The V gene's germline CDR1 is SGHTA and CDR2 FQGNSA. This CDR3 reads CASSWDRGEKLFF. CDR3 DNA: TGTGCCAGCAGCTGGGACAGAGGTGAAAAACTGTTTTTT.

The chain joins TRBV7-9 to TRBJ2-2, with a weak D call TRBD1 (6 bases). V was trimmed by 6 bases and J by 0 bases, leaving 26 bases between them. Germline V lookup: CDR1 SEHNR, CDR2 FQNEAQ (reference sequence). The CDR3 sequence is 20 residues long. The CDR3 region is CASRRGIHTRTASNTGELFF. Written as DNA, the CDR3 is TGTGCCAGCAGGAGGGGAATACATACAAGGACAGCCTCGAACACCGGGGAGCTGTTTTTT.

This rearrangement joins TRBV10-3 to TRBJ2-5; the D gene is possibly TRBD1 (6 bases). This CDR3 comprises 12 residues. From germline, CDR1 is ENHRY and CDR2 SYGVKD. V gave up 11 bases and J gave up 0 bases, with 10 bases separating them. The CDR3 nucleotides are TGTGCCGCCCGGGACAACCAAGAGACCCAGTACTTC. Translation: CAARDNQETQYF.

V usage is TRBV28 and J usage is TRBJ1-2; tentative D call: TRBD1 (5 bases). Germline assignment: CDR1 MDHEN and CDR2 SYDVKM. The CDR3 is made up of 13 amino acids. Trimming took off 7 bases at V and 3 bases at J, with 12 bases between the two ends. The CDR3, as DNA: TGTGCCAGCAATGATGACAGACACTATGGCTACACCTTC. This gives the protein CASNDDRHYGYTF.

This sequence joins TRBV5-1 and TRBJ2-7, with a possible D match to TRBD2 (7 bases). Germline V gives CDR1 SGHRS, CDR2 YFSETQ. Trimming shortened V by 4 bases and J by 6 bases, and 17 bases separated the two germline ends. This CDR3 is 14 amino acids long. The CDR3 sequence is CASSPGGPVREQYF. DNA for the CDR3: TGCGCCAGCAGCCCCGGGGGGCCGGTCCGCGAGCAGTACTTC.